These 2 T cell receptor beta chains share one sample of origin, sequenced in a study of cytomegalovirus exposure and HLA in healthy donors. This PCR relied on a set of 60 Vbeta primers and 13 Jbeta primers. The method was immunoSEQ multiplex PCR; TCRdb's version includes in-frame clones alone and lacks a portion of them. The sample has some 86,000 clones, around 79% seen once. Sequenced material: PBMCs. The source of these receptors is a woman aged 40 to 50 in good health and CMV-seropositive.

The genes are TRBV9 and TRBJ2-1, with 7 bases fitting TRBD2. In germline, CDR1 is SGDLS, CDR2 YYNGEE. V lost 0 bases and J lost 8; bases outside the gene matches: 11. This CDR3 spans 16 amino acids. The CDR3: CASSVDGGGNWDEQFF. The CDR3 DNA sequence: TGTGCCAGCAGCGTAGATGGGGGGGGAAATTGGGATGAGCAGTTCTTC.

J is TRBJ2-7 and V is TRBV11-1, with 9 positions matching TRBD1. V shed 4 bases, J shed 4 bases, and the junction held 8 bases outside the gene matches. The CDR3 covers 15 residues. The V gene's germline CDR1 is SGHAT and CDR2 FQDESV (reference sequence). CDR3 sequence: CASSSGQGFGYEQYF. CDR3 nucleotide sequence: TGTGCCAGCAGCTCCGGACAGGGGTTCGGGTACGAGCAGTACTTC.